This T cell receptor (beta chain) came from a study of T cells in localized non-small cell lung cancer. General study findings and limits: Median detection of top 100 tumor clones in adjacent lung was about 52 clones.

The CDR3 has 11 residues. CDR1 and CDR2 (germline): SNHLY, FYNNEI. V was trimmed by 2 bases and J by 8 bases, leaving 3 bases between them. Here immunoSEQ multiplex PCR was the method, and the copy in TCRdb shows in-frame clones only, minus some. The sample has about 20,000 clones; less than 90% are singletons. This clone appeared once. The antigen is unknown. The sample was PBMCs, taken before any cancer treatment. This chain joins TRBV2 and TRBJ1-4, with D uncertain. The origin of this receptor is a man aged 40 to 70 with stage II squamous cell lung carcinoma. In DNA form, the CDR3 reads TGTGCCAGCAGTGAATCCGAAAAACTGTTTTTT. This codes for CASSESEKLFF.